Sequencing of this TCR beta chain was carried out in a study of blood T cell repertoires in COVID-19. Overall study: Whether acute or convalescent, the COVID-19 samples came from the United States, Italy and Spain. PBMCs, B-cell-depleted T cells, or T cells were the source of the cDNA or gDNA that made up the material.

From germline, CDR1 is MDHEN and CDR2 SYDVKM. Trimming cost V 5 bases and J 5 bases; bases outside gene matches: 11. The length of the CDR3 is 15 residues. Per the original methods: Quantification of nucleated cells was approximated via reference gene primer amplification. Method: immunoSEQ multiplex PCR; TCRdb's copy keeps in-frame clones and lacks some. The V and J calls and the clone size are those of that table, but D and trimming were determined from the DNA. Counted here are 150,000 to 200,000 clones, more than 70% occurring once; the ten biggest clones make up about 4.1%. The sample taken for sequencing was peripheral blood. The receptor was isolated from a woman aged 25 to 39 with acute or convalescent COVID-19. This sequence joins TRBV28 and TRBJ2-5, with 7 bases lining up with TRBD1. CDR3 region: CASSQPQGVGETQYF. The DNA of the CDR3 is TGTGCCAGCAGTCAGCCCCAGGGGGTGGGTGAGACCCAGTACTTC.